These 14 T cell receptor beta chains share one sample of origin, sequenced in a study of blood T cell repertoires in COVID-19. Clones were read by immunoSEQ multiplex PCR, and TCRdb kept only the in-frame ones, dropping some. The sample has some 150,000 clones; approximately 80% are singletons. The sample comprised peripheral blood. All receptors derive from an older woman with COVID-19, enrolled during active disease.

The table lists this clone with a count of one. The chain recombines TRBV2 with TRBJ1-5; a weak D match, TRBD1 (6 bases). Germline CDR1 and CDR2: SNHLY and FYNNEI. This CDR3 region has 16 residues. V gave up 5 bases and J gave up 2 bases, with 16 bases separating them. The CDR3 bases are TGTGCCAGCAGTCCTAGGGGGGGCGCGGGCAATCAGCCCCAGCATTTT. Translation gives CASSPRGGAGNQPQHF.

V and J are TRBV7-3 and TRBJ2-3; the match to TRBD1 covers 7 bases. The CDR3 length is 14 residues. V dropped 5 bases and J dropped 6; count of bases not matched to a gene: 8. The V gene's germline CDR1 is SGHTA and CDR2 FQGTGA. The CDR3 sequence: CASSRMTGSDTQYF. Here the CDR3 DNA reads TGTGCCAGCAGCCGAATGACAGGGTCCGATACGCAGTATTTT. Drawing the rest from reference TRBV7-3 and TRBJ2-3, the complete variable domain is GAGVSQTPSNKVTEKGKYVELRCDPISGHTALYWYRQSLGQGPEFLIYFQGTGAADDSGLPNDRFFAVRPEGSVSTLKIQRTERGDSAVYLCASSRMTGSDTQYFGPGTRLTVL.

The chain uses TRBV7-2 and TRBJ1-2, with a tentative D call TRBD1 (6 bases). V lost 4 bases to trimming and J lost 2 bases, with 11 bases between them. Per germline, CDR1 SGHTA and CDR2 FQGNSA. This CDR3 is 14 amino acids long. As DNA, the CDR3 is TGTGCCAGCAGCTCTGACAGGTCGAACTATGGCTACACCTTC. This gives the protein CASSSDRSNYGYTF.

This chain joins TRBV2 and TRBJ1-1; 9 nucleotides line up with TRBD1. Germline assignment: CDR1 SNHLY and CDR2 FYNNEI. Trimming removed 7 bases from V and 6 bases from J; junction bases left unmatched: 6. This CDR3 is 13 amino acids long. The CDR3 bases are TGTGCCAGCATACGGGACAGGGAGTCTGAAGCTTTCTTT. The encoded protein is CASIRDRESEAFF. Together with reference TRBV2 and TRBJ1-1, the CDR3 gives the full variable domain: EPEVTQTPSHQVTQMGQEVILRCVPISNHLYFYWYRQILGQKVEFLVSFYNNEISEKSEIFDDQFSVERPDGSNFTLKIRSTKLEDSAMYFCASIRDRESEAFFGQGTRLTVV.

J is TRBJ1-1 and V is TRBV19, with TRBD1 identical over 7 bases. Germline CDR1 LNHDA, CDR2 SQIVND (reference sequence). V lost 3 bases, J lost 1 base, and 5 bases stayed unmatched. The CDR3 has 15 residues. CDR3 DNA sequence: TGTGCCAGTAGTATGAAGGGGGCAGCGAACACTGAAGCTTTCTTT. Amino acids: CASSMKGAANTEAFF. Full variable domain (remainder filled in from reference TRBV19 and TRBJ1-1): DGGITQSPKYLFRKEGQNVTLSCEQNLNHDAMYWYRQDPGQGLRLIYYSQIVNDFQKGDIAEGYSVSREKKESFPLTVTSAQKNPTAFYLCASSMKGAANTEAFFGQGTRLTVV.

The CDR3 spells CASSDPRQTSGYTF. CDR3 sequence (DNA): TGTGCCAGCAGTGACCCCAGGCAGACTAGCGGCTACACCTTC. This chain uses TRBV2 with TRBJ1-2; D remains ambiguous. Trimming shortened V by 3 bases and J by 8 bases, and 16 bases separated the two germline ends. The CDR3 loop spans 14 amino acids. Germline V lookup: CDR1 SNHLY, CDR2 FYNNEI.

The chain couples TRBV5-8 to TRBJ1-2, with TRBD1 as a possible D gene (6 bases). Germline lookup yields CDR1 SGHTS and CDR2 YDEGEE. The CDR3 is 17 amino acids. V gave up 2 bases and J gave up 4 bases, with 21 bases separating them. The CDR3 is CASSFQGQVMRFYGYTF. CDR3 nucleotide sequence: TGTGCCAGCAGCTTTCAGGGGCAAGTGATGAGGTTCTATGGCTACACCTTC. Looking up the rest from reference TRBV5-8 and TRBJ1-2 gives the full variable domain: EAGVTQSPTHLIKTRGQQATLRCSPISGHTSVYWYQQALGLGLQFLLWYDEGEERNRGNFPPRFSGRQFPNYSSELNVNALELEDSALYLCASSFQGQVMRFYGYTFGSGTRLTVV.

V is TRBV6-6 and J is TRBJ1-5; possible D gene TRBD1, 5 bases. With 5 bases removed from V and 6 bases from J, the gap between germline ends came to 14 bases. This CDR3 comprises 14 residues. Per germline, CDR1 MNHNY and CDR2 SVGAGI (reference sequence). The CDR3: CASSASSGVQPQHF. The CDR3 DNA reads as TGTGCCAGCAGTGCGAGTTCGGGGGTTCAGCCCCAGCATTTT.

This chain joins TRBV6-6 and TRBJ2-1, with 7 bases identical to TRBD1. Germline-derived CDR1 and CDR2 are MNHNY and SVGAGI (reference sequence). The CDR3 contains 16 residues. J gave up 2 bases and V 4 bases, and 8 bases lay outside the gene matches. The CDR3 DNA is TGTGCCAGCAGTTCCTTCGACAGGGCAGCCTACAATGAGCAGTTCTTC. It is translated as CASSSFDRAAYNEQFF.

This clone was observed many times. In DNA, the CDR3 is TGCGCCAGCAGCCAAGTTGTAGCGGCCGGAGATACGCAGTATTTT. Translation gives CASSQVVAAGDTQYF. J is TRBJ2-3 and V is TRBV4-1; TRBD2 is a possible D gene (6 bases). V dropped 1 base and J dropped 5 bases, with 13 bases sitting between them. This CDR3 region has 15 residues. Per germline, CDR1 MGHRA and CDR2 YSYEKL.

The chain has TRBV18 and TRBJ1-4, with 8 bases fitting TRBD1. The CDR3 contains 18 residues. J gave up 0 bases and V 2 bases, and 8 bases lay outside the gene matches. Germline-derived CDR1 and CDR2 are KGHSH and LQKENI. CDR3 coding DNA: TGTGCCAGCTCACCAAGCCAGGGGGCTCTTACAACTAATGAAAAACTGTTTTTT. This translates into CASSPSQGALTTNEKLFF.

The chain employs TRBV6-5 and TRBJ2-7; possibly TRBD1 for D (6 bases). V shed 7 bases and J shed 4 bases, with 14 bases lying between them. The germline gives CDR1 MNHEY, CDR2 SVGAGI. The CDR3 is 13 amino acids. Written as DNA, the CDR3 is TGTGCCAGCAAAGGGGGAGTCAGATACGAGCAGTACTTC. It yields the protein CASKGGVRYEQYF.

This sequence joins TRBV5-5 and TRBJ1-1, with 8 bases identical to TRBD1. The V gene's germline CDR1 is SGHKS and CDR2 YYEKEE (reference sequence). The J segment lost 0 bases and the V segment lost 3 bases, leaving 13 bases of the junction unmatched. The CDR3 is 18 residues long. CDR3 sequence reads: CASSSLPRQGRLNTEAFF. DNA for the CDR3: TGTGCCAGCAGCTCGTTGCCGAGACAGGGGCGCCTGAACACTGAAGCTTTCTTT.

V gene TRBV29-1 combines with J gene TRBJ2-7; D remains unclear. The CDR3 runs to 14 residues. Germline V gives CDR1 SQVTM, CDR2 ANQGSEA. With 3 bases removed from V and 1 base from J, the gap between germline ends came to 13 bases. CDR3 sequence: CSVDRRPVSYEQYF. CDR3 nucleotides: TGCAGCGTTGATCGCCGCCCAGTTTCCTACGAGCAGTACTTC.